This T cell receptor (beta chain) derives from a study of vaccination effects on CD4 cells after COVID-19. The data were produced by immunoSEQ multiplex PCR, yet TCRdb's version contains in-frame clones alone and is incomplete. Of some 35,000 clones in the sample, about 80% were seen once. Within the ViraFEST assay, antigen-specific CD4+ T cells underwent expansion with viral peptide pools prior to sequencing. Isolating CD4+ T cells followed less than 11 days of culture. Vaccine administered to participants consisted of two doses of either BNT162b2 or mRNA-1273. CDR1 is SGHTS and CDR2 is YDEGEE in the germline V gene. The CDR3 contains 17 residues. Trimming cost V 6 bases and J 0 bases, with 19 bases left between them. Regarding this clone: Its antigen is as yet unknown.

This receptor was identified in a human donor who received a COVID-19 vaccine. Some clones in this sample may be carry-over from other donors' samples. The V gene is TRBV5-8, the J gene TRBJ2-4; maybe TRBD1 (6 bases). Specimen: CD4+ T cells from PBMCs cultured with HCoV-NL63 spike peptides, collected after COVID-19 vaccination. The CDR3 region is CASTEEWTVLAKNIQYF. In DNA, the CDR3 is TGTGCCAGCACCGAAGAGTGGACAGTTCTAGCCAAAAACATTCAGTACTTC.